This T cell receptor (beta chain) was recovered during a study of molecular identifiers for immune sequencing clone quantification. Comment on this clonotype: Its antigen is undetermined.

In TCRdb, the PCR reads were re-called with MiXCR into one record per CDR3 protein. The sample yields approximately 630,000 distinct CDR3 sequences, around 25% seen once. The study's findings and limits: The study found clones above 20 RNA copies held over 98% of effector molecules and under 1% in naive cells.

This TCR was recovered from a human donor in good health. Some libraries in this study had Jurkat cell RNA spiked in. The sequenced sample was naive CD8+ T cells from blood, with Jurkat cell RNA spiked in. Subset indicated: FACS-sorted CD8+CD4-CCR7+CD45RA+ naive T cells.

CDR3 amino acids: CATSRKAGLHTDTQYF. Written as DNA, the CDR3 is TGTGCCACCAGCAGGAAAGCGGGATTACACACAGATACGCAGTATTTT. The chain joins TRBV15 to TRBJ2-3, with 7 bases identical to TRBD2. The CDR3 is made up of 16 amino acids. Germline values: CDR1 LNHNV, CDR2 YYDKDF (reference sequence). V dropped 3 bases and J dropped 2; count of bases not matched to a gene: 8. Combining the CDR3 with reference TRBV15 and TRBJ2-3 gives the whole variable domain DAMVIQNPRYQVTQFGKPVTLSCSQTLNHNVMYWYQQKSSQAPKLLFHYYDKDFNNEADTPDNFQSRRPNTSFCFLDIRSPGLGDTAMYLCATSRKAGLHTDTQYFGPGTRLTVL.